These 27 T cell receptor beta chains originate from one sample sequenced in a study of T cell repertoires in cytomegalovirus infection (dated by TCRdb to between 2017 and 2020). The run used an Illumina HiSeq 1500. Using fastp trimming at Q25 and MiXCR clonotype assembly, TCRdb reanalyzed the public sequencing data and kept in-frame beta chains. Every distinct CDR3 protein forms one entry, paired with its most common genes and DNA. This sample comprises approximately 250,000 distinct CDR3 sequences, approximately 22% of them detected only once. Roughly 20% of the sample goes to the ten largest clones. The sequenced sample consisted of CD8+ T cells from PBMCs. The receptors stem from a human donor in good health (CMV status not recorded). Some clones in this sample may be carry-over from other donors' samples.

This chain connects TRBV5-4 to TRBJ2-5; D remains unclear. The CDR3 spans 13 residues. Trimming cost V 6 bases and J 3 bases, with 12 bases left between them. Germline values: CDR1 SGHNT, CDR2 YYREEE (reference sequence). The CDR3 DNA is TGTGCCAGCAAGATGGGCTTGGAAGAGACCCAGTACTTC. Its translation: CASKMGLEETQYF.

There are many counts of this clonotype. V is TRBV7-2 and J is TRBJ1-6; 7 bases fit TRBD1. From germline, CDR1 is SGHTA and CDR2 FQGNSA. The CDR3 spans 16 residues. The trim removed 1 base at V and 6 bases at J, leaving 6 bases unmatched. In DNA form, the CDR3 reads TGTGCCAGCAGCTTAGAGGCAGGGGGAAGTAATTCACCCCTCCACTTT. This sequence encodes CASSLEAGGSNSPLHF.

The chain uses TRBV19 and TRBJ2-1; 15 bases line up with TRBD2. From germline, CDR1 is LNHDA and CDR2 SQIVND (reference sequence). The CDR3 sequence is 13 residues long. Losses at the gene ends were 9 bases for V and 9 bases for J; bases not matched to a gene: 3. The CDR3 nucleotides are TGTGCCAGCGGACTAGCGGGGGGGCCTGAGCAGTTCTTC. Translation gives CASGLAGGPEQFF. The whole variable domain, filled in from reference TRBV19 and TRBJ2-1, reads DGGITQSPKYLFRKEGQNVTLSCEQNLNHDAMYWYRQDPGQGLRLIYYSQIVNDFQKGDIAEGYSVSREKKESFPLTVTSAQKNPTAFYLCASGLAGGPEQFFGPGTRLTVL.

V usage is TRBV28 and J usage is TRBJ2-3, with D perhaps matching TRBD2 (5 bases). The CDR3 has 14 residues. The ends were cut back, 5 bases at V and 1 base at J, with 10 bases in the middle. CDR1 is MDHEN, CDR2 SYDVKM, per germline. CDR3 loop: CASSPGLRTDTQYF. In nucleotides, the CDR3 is TGTGCCAGCAGTCCCGGACTCCGCACAGATACGCAGTATTTT.

The chain recombines TRBV7-9 with TRBJ1-1; D is unresolved. CDR3 length: 15 residues. The V end was cut by 1 base, the J end by 3 bases, with 12 bases between. The germline CDR1 and CDR2 sequences are SEHNR and FQNEAQ (reference sequence). The CDR3 coding sequence is TGTGCCAGCAGCTTAGGCCCGGCGGGATACACTGAAGCTTTCTTT. Its protein is CASSLGPAGYTEAFF.

The gene calls are TRBV14 and TRBJ2-7, with 8 bases fitting TRBD1. The CDR3 covers 16 residues. V shed 0 bases, J shed 3 bases, and the junction held 7 bases outside the gene matches. Per the germline V gene, CDR1 is SGHDN and CDR2 is FVKESK. The CDR3 spells CASSQDVGQGFYEQYF. CDR3 nucleotide sequence: TGTGCCAGCAGCCAAGATGTCGGACAGGGTTTCTACGAGCAGTACTTC.

This chain uses TRBV7-6 with TRBJ2-1; TRBD2 matches at 9 bases. The J segment lost 5 bases and the V segment lost 5 bases, leaving 10 bases of the junction unmatched. Germline V gene data show CDR1 as SGHVS and CDR2 as FNYEAQ. The length of the CDR3 is 16 residues. This CDR3 is CASSPRERGVHNEQFF. In nucleotides, the CDR3 is TGTGCCAGCAGCCCCCGGGAGCGGGGGGTCCACAATGAGCAGTTCTTC. Full variable domain (remainder filled in from reference TRBV7-6 and TRBJ2-1): GAGVSQSPRYKVTKRGQDVALRCDPISGHVSLYWYRQALGQGPEFLTYFNYEAQQDKSGLPNDRFSAERPEGSISTLTIQRTEQRDSAMYRCASSPRERGVHNEQFFGPGTRLTVL.

This clonotype was seen at least ten times. The V gene is TRBV7-3, the J gene TRBJ2-3; no reliable D call. V dropped 5 bases and J dropped 1 base, with 13 bases sitting between them. Germline V gene sequence: CDR1 SGHTA, CDR2 FQGTGA. CDR3 length: 15 amino acids. The CDR3 DNA follows: TGTGCCAGCAGCCACCGGGTTATGGGCACAGATACGCAGTATTTT. Its protein product is CASSHRVMGTDTQYF.

This clonotype was seen only a few times. This sequence joins TRBV4-1 and TRBJ2-7, with a possible D match to TRBD1 (6 bases). Trimming removed 0 bases from V and 0 bases from J, with 12 bases in between. The CDR3 is made up of 16 amino acids. In germline, CDR1 is MGHRA, CDR2 YSYEKL. The CDR3: CASSQDMTGSSYEQYF. CDR3 in DNA: TGCGCCAGCAGCCAAGATATGACAGGCAGCTCCTACGAGCAGTACTTC.

In DNA form, the CDR3 reads TGTGCCAGCAGTCCGTTAGGGGCTCAGCCCCAGCATTTT. It translates to CASSPLGAQPQHF. V and J are TRBV12-3 or TRBV12-4 and TRBJ1-5, with D perhaps TRBD1 (5 bases). Trimming took 5 bases from V and 6 from J, leaving 11 bases between them. The CDR3 extends over 13 amino acids.

The chain uses TRBV7-3 and TRBJ2-1; tentative D call: TRBD1 (5 bases). This CDR3 is built from 11 residues. V dropped 3 bases and J dropped 9 bases, with 6 bases sitting between them. CDR1 is SGHTA and CDR2 is FQGTGA in the germline V gene. The CDR3 here is CASSFQGEQFF. For the CDR3, the DNA is TGTGCCAGCAGCTTCCAGGGTGAGCAGTTCTTC.

This clonotype was detected only a few times. The CDR3 region is CASSFREVQQFF. Here the CDR3 DNA reads TGTGCCAGCAGCTTCAGGGAGGTCCAGCAGTTCTTC. The J gene is TRBJ2-1, the V gene TRBV11-1; D perhaps matches TRBD2 (6 bases). The CDR3 covers 12 residues. From germline, CDR1 is SGHAT and CDR2 FQDESV (reference sequence). With 3 bases removed from V and 11 bases from J, the gap between germline ends came to 11 bases.

J is TRBJ2-7 and V is TRBV5-1; weak D call: TRBD1 (5 bases). Germline CDR1 is SGHRS and CDR2 is YFSETQ. CDR3 size: 16 residues. Deletions cut 2 bases from V and 0 bases from J, with 15 bases between. This chain's CDR3 is CASSFSSQGFSYEQYF. In nucleotides, the CDR3 is TGCGCCAGCAGCTTCTCGAGTCAGGGTTTCTCCTACGAGCAGTACTTC.

This chain links TRBV7-6 with TRBJ2-7; D ambiguous. With 3 bases removed from V and 2 bases from J, the gap between germline ends came to 5 bases. The V gene's germline CDR1 is SGHVS and CDR2 FNYEAQ. The CDR3 is 12 residues long. CDR3 DNA sequence: TGTGCCAGCAGCTTTATGGCCTACGAGCAGTACTTC. Translated, it gives CASSFMAYEQYF.

CDR3 DNA sequence: TGTGCCAGCAGCGTAGCTAGCGGGGGGCCCAATGAGCAGTTCTTC. Translation gives CASSVASGGPNEQFF. This chain links TRBV9 with TRBJ2-1, with 11 bases fitting TRBD2. The CDR3 loop spans 15 amino acids. V shed 0 bases and J 6 bases; nucleotides not matched to a gene: 2. The germline CDR1 and CDR2 sequences are SGDLS and YYNGEE.

This clonotype was observed a few times. The chain carries TRBV2 and TRBJ2-1; D not certain. The CDR3 extends over 15 amino acids. Germline CDR1 SNHLY, CDR2 FYNNEI. Trimming removed 3 bases from V and 2 bases from J, with 11 bases in between. CDR3 sequence reads: CASSDEMETYNEQFF. CDR3 coding DNA: TGTGCCAGCAGTGATGAGATGGAGACCTACAATGAGCAGTTCTTC.

This clonotype has at least ten counts. V usage is TRBV7-9 and J usage is TRBJ1-2; D remains unclear. CDR3 length equals 14 residues. V lost 4 bases to trimming and J lost 5 bases, with 14 bases between them. CDR1 is SEHNR, CDR2 FQNEAQ, per germline (reference sequence). The CDR3 DNA reads as TGTGCCAGCAGCTATTCCGACGGTTCTTATGGCTACACCTTC. It specifies CASSYSDGSYGYTF.

About this clonotype itself: Relative to the germline gene, one junction end is altered; a read error may explain this. This chain links TRBV7-9 with TRBJ1-2; maybe TRBD1 (5 bases). Germline V gene sequence: CDR1 SEHNR, CDR2 FQNEAQ (reference sequence). CDR3 length equals 15 residues. CDR3 in amino acids: CASSEIGGEDYGCTF. In DNA, the CDR3 is TGTGCCAGCAGCGAAATCGGGGGGGAGGACTATGGCTGCACCTTC. Full variable domain (missing parts from reference TRBV7-9 and TRBJ1-2): DTGVSQNPRHKITKRGQNVTFRCDPISEHNRLYWYRQTLGQGPEFLTYFQNEAQLEKSRLLSDRFSAERPKGSFSTLEIQRTEQGDSAMYLCASSEIGGEDYGCTFGSGTRLTVV.

This clonotype was seen only a few times. The chain combines TRBV2 with TRBJ2-5; 7 bases line up with TRBD1. This CDR3 has 14 amino acids. In germline, CDR1 is SNHLY, CDR2 FYNNEI. The V and J ends lost 6 bases and 1 base, in that order; junction bases with no gene match: 5. The chain's CDR3 is CASSGRDSQETQYF. The CDR3 region has the DNA TGTGCCAGCAGCGGCCGGGACAGCCAAGAGACCCAGTACTTC.

This clonotype came up a few times. V usage is TRBV15 and J usage is TRBJ2-2, with D possibly being TRBD2 (6 bases). Deletions cut 10 bases from V and 4 bases from J, with 13 bases between. From germline, CDR1 is LNHNV and CDR2 YYDKDF (reference sequence). This CDR3 region has 13 residues. The CDR3 spells CAIDGRITGELFF. As DNA, the CDR3 is TGTGCCATTGACGGGAGAATCACCGGGGAGCTGTTTTTT.

The chain couples TRBV28 to TRBJ1-5, with 8 bases aligning to TRBD1. In germline, CDR1 is MDHEN, CDR2 SYDVKM. The J segment lost 6 bases and the V segment lost 5 bases, leaving 9 bases of the junction unmatched. The length of the CDR3 is 15 residues. The CDR3 is CASSPPRTGSQPQHF. In nucleotides, the CDR3 is TGTGCCAGCAGTCCTCCACGGACAGGGAGTCAGCCCCAGCATTTT.

At least ten counts were recorded for this clonotype. This chain joins TRBV7-8 and TRBJ1-5; the D is unclear. This CDR3 is built from 11 residues. V was trimmed by 3 bases and J by 15 bases, leaving 12 bases between them. Germline values: CDR1 SGHVS, CDR2 FQNEAQ. In DNA form, the CDR3 reads TGTGCCAGCAGCTTCGGGTTCCTTATGCATTTT. Translation gives CASSFGFLMHF. The full variable domain, rest sourced from reference TRBV7-8 and TRBJ1-5, is GAGVSQSPRYKVAKRGQDVALRCDPISGHVSLFWYQQALGQGPEFLTYFQNEAQLDKSGLPSDRFFAERPEGSVSTLKIQRTQQEDSAVYLCASSFGFLMHFGDGTRLSIL.

Worth noting for this clonotype: A much larger clone is a single base away; this may be a read error. The chain carries TRBV2 and TRBJ2-2, with unresolved D. The CDR3 has 10 residues. Germline V gene sequence: CDR1 SNHLY, CDR2 FYNNEI. The V gene lost 7 bases and the J gene lost 6 bases, with 3 bases spanning the gap. The CDR3 region is CASKSGELFF. The CDR3 DNA sequence: TGTGCCAGCAAATCCGGGGAGCTGTTTTTT.

This clonotype was found a few times. This rearrangement joins TRBV20-1 to TRBJ2-7; TRBD1 aligns across 8 bases. Germline CDR1 DFQATT, CDR2 SNEGSKA (reference sequence). Trimming at V came to 5 bases and at J to 5 bases, leaving 14 bases not matched to a gene. There are 15 residues in the CDR3. Here the CDR3 reads CSAGPLDREVNEQYF. CDR3 DNA sequence: TGCAGTGCTGGACCTCTGGACAGGGAAGTTAACGAGCAGTACTTC.

In its sample, this clonotype was seen many times. The chain combines TRBV7-6 with TRBJ2-1; perhaps D is TRBD1 or TRBD2 (6 bases each). Germline V lookup: CDR1 SGHVS, CDR2 FNYEAQ. This CDR3 is built from 14 residues. V dropped 5 bases and J dropped 5 bases, with 13 bases sitting between them. Written as DNA, the CDR3 is TGTGCCAGCAGCGGGGGGCTCAGGAACAATGAGCAGTTCTTC. Amino acids: CASSGGLRNNEQFF.

The rearrangement links TRBV19 to TRBJ1-1; a possible D gene is TRBD1 (6 bases). The CDR3 spans 14 residues. The germline V and J ends were trimmed by 6 bases and 3 bases, with 14 bases remaining between them. Germline V gene lookup returns CDR1 LNHDA and CDR2 SQIVND (reference sequence). As DNA, the CDR3 is TGTGCCAGTAGAATATGGACAGACGACACTGAAGCTTTCTTT. This encodes CASRIWTDDTEAFF.

The V call is TRBV28, the J call TRBJ2-7, with D perhaps TRBD1 (6 bases). The CDR3 is 13 amino acids. V was clipped by 6 bases and J by 5 bases, with 14 bases between them. Germline V gene sequence: CDR1 MDHEN, CDR2 SYDVKM. The CDR3 DNA reads TGTGCCAGCAGATCTCGACAGGATAACGAGCAGTACTTC. Translation: CASRSRQDNEQYF.